The rows below give T cell receptor beta chains drawn from one sample of a study of cytomegalovirus exposure and HLA in healthy donors. The repertoire was sequenced with immunoSEQ multiplex PCR; TCRdb's copy has only in-frame clones and lacks some. Its clone listing holds about 140,000 clones. Sequencing input: PBMCs. These receptors originate from a woman younger than 30 in good health and CMV-seronegative. The CDR3 runs from the conserved cysteine through the conserved F or W. Fields, in order: V gene, D gene, J gene, CDR3 protein, CDR3 DNA. The D gene is left open where the match is weak.

TRBV28,TRBD2,TRBJ2-3,CASSSPRAGAYTDTQYF,TGTGCCAGCAGTTCCCCGCGGGCGGGAGCCTACACAGATACGCAGTATTTT
TRBV5-1,TRBD2,TRBJ2-5,CASSLSIVRGGTETQYF,TGCGCCAGCAGCTTGTCGATCGTGCGGGGGGGGACGGAGACCCAGTACTTC
TRBV2,TRBD2,TRBJ2-1,CASSDFSGRGDEQFF,TGTGCCAGCAGTGATTTTAGCGGGAGAGGGGATGAGCAGTTCTTC
TRBV5-1,TRBD2,TRBJ2-1,CASSLEGTSGRALFF,TGCGCCAGCAGCTTGGAGGGGACTAGCGGGAGGGCCCTATTCTTC
TRBV7-2,TRBD1,TRBJ1-6,CASSLEQGAVNSPLHF,TGTGCCAGCAGCTTAGAACAGGGGGCCGTTAATTCACCCCTCCACTTT
TRBV12-5,NA,TRBJ1-5,CASGLVRWGRDNQPQHF,TGTGCTAGTGGTTTGGTACGATGGGGGAGGGACAATCAGCCCCAGCATTTT
TRBV4-1,TRBD1,TRBJ1-1,CASSPRLQTGTANTEAFF,TGCGCCAGCAGCCCACGACTGCAGACAGGGACGGCGAACACTGAAGCTTTCTTT
TRBV7-3,TRBD2,TRBJ2-1,CASSLALAGVRNEQFF,TGTGCCAGCAGCCTCGCACTAGCGGGAGTACGGAATGAGCAGTTCTTC
TRBV15,TRBD1,TRBJ1-6,CATSRSTGDNSPLHF,TGTGCCACCAGCAGATCGACAGGGGATAATTCACCCCTCCACTTT
TRBV10-3,TRBD1,TRBJ1-1,CAISESTGTPPLEAFF,TGTGCCATCAGTGAGTCGACAGGGACCCCGCCTCTTGAAGCTTTCTTT
TRBV29-1,TRBD1,TRBJ1-1,CSARTGVNTEAFF,TGCAGCGCTAGGACAGGAGTGAACACTGAAGCTTTCTTT
TRBV15,TRBD2,TRBJ2-1,CATSRGLAGHNEQFF,TGTGCCACCAGCAGAGGTCTAGCGGGACACAATGAGCAGTTCTTC
TRBV5-4,TRBD2,TRBJ2-3,CASSLKLAGATDTQYF,TGTGCCAGCAGCTTGAAACTAGCGGGAGCTACCGATACGCAGTATTTT
TRBV4-1,NA,TRBJ2-7,CASSQTGSQSYEQYF,TGCGCCAGCAGCCAGACGGGATCCCAGAGTTACGAGCAGTACTTC
TRBV18,TRBD1,TRBJ2-3,CASSPAAAGQGAGDTQYF,TGTGCCAGCTCACCGGCCGCGGCGGGACAGGGGGCGGGAGATACGCAGTATTTT
TRBV30,TRBD2,TRBJ2-2,CAWSVLRTSGVTGELFF,TGTGCCTGGAGTGTACTCCGGACTAGCGGAGTTACCGGGGAGCTGTTTTTT
TRBV29-1,TRBD1,TRBJ1-1,CSVRTGTPEAFF,TGCAGCGTAAGGACAGGGACCCCTGAAGCTTTCTTT
TRBV28,NA,TRBJ1-4,CASTYGGGHSEKLFF,TGTGCCAGCACCTACGGGGGGGGGCATAGTGAAAAACTGTTTTTT
TRBV7-9,NA,TRBJ1-2,CASSFRTNYGYTF,TGTGCCAGCAGCTTTCGGACAAACTATGGCTACACCTTC
TRBV28,NA,TRBJ1-2,CASSQRPGLTYGYTF,TGTGCCAGCAGCCAAAGGCCGGGACTGACATATGGCTACACCTTC
TRBV7-8,TRBD1,TRBJ1-2,CASSSRTGDGYTF,TGTGCCAGCAGCTCCCGGACAGGGGATGGCTACACCTTC
TRBV9,NA,TRBJ1-1,CASSPGSRDTEAFF,TGTGCCAGCAGCCCGGGGAGTCGGGACACTGAAGCTTTCTTT
TRBV9,TRBD1,TRBJ2-1,CASSVLRQGRNEQFF,TGTGCCAGCAGCGTATTGAGACAGGGGAGGAATGAGCAGTTCTTC
TRBV18,TRBD1,TRBJ2-1,CASSPGQGAYNEQFF,TGTGCCAGCTCACCGGGACAGGGGGCGTACAATGAGCAGTTCTTC
TRBV5-1,NA,TRBJ2-5,CASSHSWLAEETQYF,TGCGCCAGCAGCCATTCTTGGTTGGCCGAAGAGACCCAGTACTTC
TRBV7-9,NA,TRBJ2-4,CASSRRRGEINDKNIQYF,TGTGCCAGCAGCCGCCGCCGAGGAGAGATTAACGACAAAAACATTCAGTACTTC
TRBV5-1,TRBD2,TRBJ2-1,CASSPRTSFGNEQFF,TGCGCCAGCTCACCTCGGACTAGCTTCGGCAATGAGCAGTTCTTC
TRBV9,NA,TRBJ2-7,CASSQEGGRKYF,TGTGCCAGCAGTCAAGAAGGCGGTCGAAAGTACTTC
TRBV2,NA,TRBJ1-2,CASSESRIVKGYTF,TGTGCCAGCAGTGAATCGAGGATCGTGAAGGGCTACACCTTC
TRBV6-6,NA,TRBJ2-3,CASSYESYTQYF,TGTGCCAGCAGTTACGAGTCGTATACGCAGTATTTT
TRBV6-1,NA,TRBJ2-1,CASGGRVDNEQFF,TGTGCCAGCGGTGGGCGGGTAGACAATGAGCAGTTCTTC
TRBV6-5,TRBD1,TRBJ1-2,CASFDRVFRGDGYTF,TGTGCCAGCTTTGACAGGGTCTTTCGAGGCGATGGCTACACCTTC
TRBV30,NA,TRBJ2-2,CAWSPKGTGELFF,TGTGCCTGGAGTCCCAAGGGGACCGGGGAGCTGTTTTTT
TRBV5-1,NA,TRBJ2-2,CASSLAWGLNTGELFF,TGCGCCAGCAGCTTGGCCTGGGGACTGAACACCGGGGAGCTGTTTTTT
TRBV4-1,NA,TRBJ1-1,CASSQRSKGIFAEAFF,TGCGCCAGCAGCCAGAGGAGCAAGGGGATATTCGCTGAAGCTTTCTTT
TRBV27,TRBD1,TRBJ1-1,CASSLQPGGFEAFF,TGTGCCAGCAGTTTACAACCAGGGGGATTTGAAGCTTTCTTT
TRBV30,TRBD2,TRBJ2-1,CAGRGLAGVNEQFF,TGTGCCGGGAGGGGACTAGCGGGAGTCAATGAGCAGTTCTTC
TRBV6-1,NA,TRBJ2-5,CASRRGYQETQYF,TGTGCCAGCAGGAGGGGGTACCAAGAGACCCAGTACTTC
TRBV11-3,NA,TRBJ1-2,CASSLDRRGENGYTF,TGTGCCAGCAGCTTAGATCGGAGGGGCGAGAATGGCTACACCTTC
TRBV19,NA,TRBJ1-4,CASLAEFGTNEKLFF,TGTGCCAGCCTCGCGGAGTTCGGGACTAATGAAAAACTGTTTTTT
TRBV19,TRBD1,TRBJ1-4,CASSRRQGHEKLFF,TGTGCCAGTAGTCGGCGACAGGGTCACGAAAAACTGTTTTTT
TRBV11-2,NA,TRBJ1-2,CASSLGRGSDGYTF,TGTGCCAGCAGCTTAGGTCGGGGTAGCGACGGCTACACCTTC
TRBV7-9,NA,TRBJ2-3,CASSLSGDTQYF,TGTGCCAGCAGCCTTTCAGGGGATACGCAGTATTTT
TRBV6-5,TRBD2,TRBJ2-1,CASSSPGTSVNNEQFF,TGTGCCAGCAGTTCCCCCGGGACTAGCGTTAACAATGAGCAGTTCTTC
TRBV7-3,TRBD2,TRBJ2-1,CASSLTSGRSNEQFF,TGTGCCAGCAGCTTGACTAGCGGGAGAAGCAATGAGCAGTTCTTC
TRBV9,NA,TRBJ2-1,CASSVAGYNEQFF,TGTGCCAGCAGCGTAGCGGGGTACAATGAGCAGTTCTTC
TRBV7-2,NA,TRBJ2-1,CASSLGGVGEQFF,TGTGCCAGCAGCTTAGGGGGGGTAGGTGAGCAGTTCTTC